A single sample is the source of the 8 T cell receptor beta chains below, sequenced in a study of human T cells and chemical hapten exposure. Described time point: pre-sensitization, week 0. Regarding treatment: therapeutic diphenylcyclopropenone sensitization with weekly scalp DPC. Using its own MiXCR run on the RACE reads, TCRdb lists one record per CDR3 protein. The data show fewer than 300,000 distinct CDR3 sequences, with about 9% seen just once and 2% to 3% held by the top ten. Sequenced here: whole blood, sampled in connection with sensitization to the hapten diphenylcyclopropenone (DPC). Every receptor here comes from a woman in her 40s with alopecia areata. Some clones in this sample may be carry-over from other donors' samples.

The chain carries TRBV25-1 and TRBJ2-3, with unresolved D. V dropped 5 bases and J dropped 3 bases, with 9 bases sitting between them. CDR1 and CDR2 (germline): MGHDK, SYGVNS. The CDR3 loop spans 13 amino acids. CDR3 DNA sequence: TGTGCCAGCAGTCGTCCGGCAACAGATACGCAGTATTTT. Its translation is CASSRPATDTQYF. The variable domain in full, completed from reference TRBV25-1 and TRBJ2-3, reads EADIYQTPRYLVIGTGKKITLECSQTMGHDKMYWYQQDPGMELHLIHYSYGVNSTEKGDLSSESTVSRIRTEHFPLTLESARPSHTSQYLCASSRPATDTQYFGPGTRLTVL.

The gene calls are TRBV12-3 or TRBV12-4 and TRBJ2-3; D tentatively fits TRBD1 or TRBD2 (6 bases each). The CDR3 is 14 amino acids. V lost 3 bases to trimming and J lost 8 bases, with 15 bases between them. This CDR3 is CASSFIGGEATQYF. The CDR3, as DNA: TGTGCCAGCAGTTTTATCGGGGGCGAGGCTACGCAGTATTTT.

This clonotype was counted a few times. CDR3 sequence (DNA): TGTGCCAGCAGCCAGGGAGCCGGGGGTGGAAAGACCCAGTACTTC. Its protein product is CASSQGAGGGKTQYF. The chain carries TRBV3-1 and TRBJ2-5; TRBD2 is a possible D gene (6 bases). The V gene lost 3 bases and the J gene lost 6 bases, with 17 bases spanning the gap. The CDR3 loop spans 15 amino acids. The germline CDR1 and CDR2 sequences are LGHDT and YNNKEL (reference sequence).

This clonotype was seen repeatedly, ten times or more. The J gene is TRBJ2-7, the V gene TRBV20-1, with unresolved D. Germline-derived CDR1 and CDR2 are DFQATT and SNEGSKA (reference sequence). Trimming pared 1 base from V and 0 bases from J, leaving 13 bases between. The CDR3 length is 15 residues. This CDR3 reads CSARGRQSNSYEQYF. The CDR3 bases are TGCAGTGCTAGAGGGCGGCAGTCTAACTCCTACGAGCAGTACTTC.

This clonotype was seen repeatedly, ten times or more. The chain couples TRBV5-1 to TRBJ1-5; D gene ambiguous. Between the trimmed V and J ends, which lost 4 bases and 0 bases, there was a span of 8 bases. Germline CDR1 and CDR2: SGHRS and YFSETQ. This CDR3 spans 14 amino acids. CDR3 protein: CASSPSYSNQPQHF. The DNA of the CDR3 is TGCGCCAGCAGCCCCTCCTATAGCAATCAGCCCCAGCATTTT.

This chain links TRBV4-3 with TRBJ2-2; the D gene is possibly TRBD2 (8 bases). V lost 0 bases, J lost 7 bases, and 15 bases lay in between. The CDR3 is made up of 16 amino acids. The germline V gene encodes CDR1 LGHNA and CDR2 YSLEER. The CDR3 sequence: CASSQEGGGRIGELFF. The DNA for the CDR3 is TGCGCCAGCAGCCAAGAAGGGGGCGGGAGGATCGGGGAGCTGTTTTTT.

The CDR3 sequence: CASSKGTSGNTIYF. Written as DNA, the CDR3 is TGTGCCAGCAGCAAAGGGACATCCGGAAACACCATATATTTT. The chain links TRBV21-1 to TRBJ1-3; the D segment call TRBD1 is taken from the table without a DNA check. TRBV21-1 is a documented pseudogene. CDR3 length: 14 residues.

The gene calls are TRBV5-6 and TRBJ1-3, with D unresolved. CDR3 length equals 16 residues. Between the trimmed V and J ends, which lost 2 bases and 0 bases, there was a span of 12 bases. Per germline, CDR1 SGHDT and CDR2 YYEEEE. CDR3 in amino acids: CASSFDQAFSGNTIYF. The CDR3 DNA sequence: TGTGCCAGCAGCTTTGACCAGGCCTTCTCTGGAAACACCATATATTTT. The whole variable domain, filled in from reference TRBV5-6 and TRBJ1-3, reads DAGVTQSPTHLIKTRGQQVTLRCSPKSGHDTVSWYQQALGQGPQFIFQYYEEEERQRGNFPDRFSGHQFPNYSSELNVNALLLGDSALYLCASSFDQAFSGNTIYFGEGSWLTVV.